The present entry profiles one T cell receptor (beta chain) with its context. These data originate in a study of blood T cell repertoires in COVID-19. Background on the study: Material from acute and convalescent COVID-19 was sourced from the United States, Italy and Spain.

Only in-frame clones appear in the TCRdb table, and some are missing; sequencing was by immunoSEQ multiplex PCR. The sample consists of around 58,000 clones, roughly 90% of them appearing once. This clonotype originated in a human donor with active COVID-19. The donor label of this sample is uncertain. Sequencing was done on a sample of peripheral blood.

The DNA for the CDR3 is TGTGCCAGCAGCTCCAGACAGCTCTACGAGCAGTACTTC. Residues: CASSSRQLYEQYF. The chain couples TRBV5-8 to TRBJ2-7, with D perhaps matching TRBD1 (5 bases). Germline V lookup: CDR1 SGHTS, CDR2 YDEGEE. Trimming took off 3 bases at V and 3 bases at J, with 10 bases between the two ends. The CDR3 covers 13 residues.